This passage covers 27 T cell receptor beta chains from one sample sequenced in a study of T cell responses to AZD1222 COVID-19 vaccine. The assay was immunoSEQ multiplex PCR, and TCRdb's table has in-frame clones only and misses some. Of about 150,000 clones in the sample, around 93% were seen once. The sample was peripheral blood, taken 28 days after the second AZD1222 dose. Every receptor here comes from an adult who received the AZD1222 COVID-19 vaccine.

The CDR3 sequence: CAISAAFGGGKKLNTGELFF. The CDR3 coding sequence is TGTGCCATCAGTGCGGCTTTTGGAGGGGGCAAAAAATTGAACACCGGGGAGCTGTTTTTT. This rearrangement joins TRBV10-3 to TRBJ2-2; D perhaps matches TRBD1 (7 bases). The CDR3 is made up of 20 amino acids. V was cut by 4 bases and J by 1 base, with 25 bases left in between. Germline V gene data show CDR1 as ENHRY and CDR2 as SYGVKD.

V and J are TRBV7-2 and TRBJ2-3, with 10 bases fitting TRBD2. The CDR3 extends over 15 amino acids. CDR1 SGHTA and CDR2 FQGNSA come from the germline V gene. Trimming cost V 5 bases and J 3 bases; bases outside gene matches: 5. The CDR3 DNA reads TGTGCCAGCAGCCAAAATAGCGGGGGGACAGATACGCAGTATTTT. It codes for CASSQNSGGTDTQYF. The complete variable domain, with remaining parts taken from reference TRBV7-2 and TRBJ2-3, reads GAGVSQSPSNKVTEKGKDVELRCDPISGHTALYWYRQSLGQGLEFLIYFQGNSAPDKSGLPSDRFSAERTGGSVSTLTIQRTQQEDSAVYLCASSQNSGGTDTQYFGPGTRLTVL.

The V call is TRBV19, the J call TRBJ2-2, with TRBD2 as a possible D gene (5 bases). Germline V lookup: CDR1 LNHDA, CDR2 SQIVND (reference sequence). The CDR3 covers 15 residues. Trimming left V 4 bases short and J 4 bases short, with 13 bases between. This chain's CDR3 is CASSTYGLTTGELFF. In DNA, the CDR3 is TGTGCCAGTAGTACCTACGGACTGACCACCGGGGAGCTGTTTTTT.

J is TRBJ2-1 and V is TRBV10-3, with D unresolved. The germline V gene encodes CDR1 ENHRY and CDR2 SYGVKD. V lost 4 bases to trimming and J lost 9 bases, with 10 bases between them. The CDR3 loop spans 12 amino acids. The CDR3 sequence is CAISVNSGEQFF. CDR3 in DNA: TGTGCCATCAGTGTAAACAGTGGTGAGCAGTTCTTC.

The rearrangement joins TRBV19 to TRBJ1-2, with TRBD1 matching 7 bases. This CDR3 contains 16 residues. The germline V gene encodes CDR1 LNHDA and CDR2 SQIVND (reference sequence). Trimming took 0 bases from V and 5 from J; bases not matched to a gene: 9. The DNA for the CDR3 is TGTGCCAGTAGTATAGACCGGACAGGCACACCTTATGGCTACACCTTC. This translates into CASSIDRTGTPYGYTF.

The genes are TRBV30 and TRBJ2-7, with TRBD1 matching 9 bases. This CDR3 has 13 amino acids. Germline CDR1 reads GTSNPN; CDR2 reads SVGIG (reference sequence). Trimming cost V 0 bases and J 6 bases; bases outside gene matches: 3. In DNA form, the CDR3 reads TGTGCCTGGAGTGTGGACAGGGGCGGCGAGCAGTACTTC. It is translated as CAWSVDRGGEQYF.

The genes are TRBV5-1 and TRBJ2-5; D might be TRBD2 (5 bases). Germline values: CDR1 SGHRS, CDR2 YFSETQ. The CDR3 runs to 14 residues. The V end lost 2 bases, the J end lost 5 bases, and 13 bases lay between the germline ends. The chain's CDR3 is CASSLGRVKETQYF. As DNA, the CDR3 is TGCGCCAGCAGCTTAGGGCGGGTTAAGGAGACCCAGTACTTC.

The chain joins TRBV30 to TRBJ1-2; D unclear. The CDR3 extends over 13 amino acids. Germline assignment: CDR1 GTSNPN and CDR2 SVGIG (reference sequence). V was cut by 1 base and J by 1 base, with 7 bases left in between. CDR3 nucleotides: TGTGCCTGGAGTGCAAGCCTTAACTATGGCTACACCTTC. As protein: CAWSASLNYGYTF.

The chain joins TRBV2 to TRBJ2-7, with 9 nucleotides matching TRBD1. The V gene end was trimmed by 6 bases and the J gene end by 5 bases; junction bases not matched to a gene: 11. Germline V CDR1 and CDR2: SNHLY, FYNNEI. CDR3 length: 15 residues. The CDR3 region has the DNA TGTGCCAGCAGAACAGGGACAGGGAGTGTCGACGAGCAGTACTTC. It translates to CASRTGTGSVDEQYF.

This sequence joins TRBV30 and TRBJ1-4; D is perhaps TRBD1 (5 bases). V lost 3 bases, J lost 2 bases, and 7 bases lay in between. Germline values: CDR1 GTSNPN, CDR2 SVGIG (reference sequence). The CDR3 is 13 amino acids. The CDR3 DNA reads TGTGCCTGGAGGAGACAGACTAATGAAAAACTGTTTTTT. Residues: CAWRRQTNEKLFF.

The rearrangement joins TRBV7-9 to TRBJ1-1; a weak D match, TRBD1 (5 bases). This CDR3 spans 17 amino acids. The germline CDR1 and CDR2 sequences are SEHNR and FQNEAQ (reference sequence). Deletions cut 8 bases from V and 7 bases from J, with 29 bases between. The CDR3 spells CASLPTAGPSFPFEAFF. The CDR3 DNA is TGTGCCAGCCTCCCCACTGCGGGACCATCCTTCCCCTTTGAAGCTTTCTTT.

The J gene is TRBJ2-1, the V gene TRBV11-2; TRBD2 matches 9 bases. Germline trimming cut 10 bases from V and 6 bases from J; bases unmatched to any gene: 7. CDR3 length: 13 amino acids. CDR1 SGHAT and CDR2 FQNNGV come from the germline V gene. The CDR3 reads CATRAGGRNEQFF. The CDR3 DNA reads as TGTGCCACCCGGGCGGGGGGGCGCAATGAGCAGTTCTTC.

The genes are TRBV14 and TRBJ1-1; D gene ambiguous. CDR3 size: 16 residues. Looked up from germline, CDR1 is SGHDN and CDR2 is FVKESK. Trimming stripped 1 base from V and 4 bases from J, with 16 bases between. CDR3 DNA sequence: TGTGCCAGCAGCCAAGTGGGCCTTCTGGGTCGCACTGAAGCTTTCTTT. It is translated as CASSQVGLLGRTEAFF.

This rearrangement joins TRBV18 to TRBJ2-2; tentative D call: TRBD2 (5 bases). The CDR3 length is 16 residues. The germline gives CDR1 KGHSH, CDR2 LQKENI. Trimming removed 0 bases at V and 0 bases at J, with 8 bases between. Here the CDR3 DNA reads TGTGCCAGCTCACCACCGCAGAGGGCGAACACCGGGGAGCTGTTTTTT. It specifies CASSPPQRANTGELFF.

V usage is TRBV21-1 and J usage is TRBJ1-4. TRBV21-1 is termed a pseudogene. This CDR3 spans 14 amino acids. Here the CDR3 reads CASTPAEGFEKLFF. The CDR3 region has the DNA TGTGCCAGCACCCCGGCGGAGGGGTTTGAAAAACTGTTTTTT.

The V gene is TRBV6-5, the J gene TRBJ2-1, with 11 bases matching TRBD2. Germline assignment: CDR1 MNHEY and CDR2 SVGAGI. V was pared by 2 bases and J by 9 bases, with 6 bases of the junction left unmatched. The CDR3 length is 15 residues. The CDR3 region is CASSYMTSGDGEQFF. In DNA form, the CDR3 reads TGTGCCAGCAGTTACATGACTAGCGGGGACGGTGAGCAGTTCTTC.

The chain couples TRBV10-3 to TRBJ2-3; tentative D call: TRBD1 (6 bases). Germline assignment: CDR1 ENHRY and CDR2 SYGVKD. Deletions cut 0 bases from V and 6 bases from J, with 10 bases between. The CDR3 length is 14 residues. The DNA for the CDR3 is TGTGCCATCAGTGAGTCCCGAAGGGGGGATACGCAGTATTTT. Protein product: CAISESRRGDTQYF.

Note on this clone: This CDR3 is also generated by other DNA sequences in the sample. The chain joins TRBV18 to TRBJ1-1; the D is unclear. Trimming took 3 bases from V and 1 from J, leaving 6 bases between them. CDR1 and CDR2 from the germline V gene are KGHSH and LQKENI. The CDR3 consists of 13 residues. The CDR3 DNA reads TGTGCCAGCTCACCGGGAGGGAACACTGAAGCTTTCTTT. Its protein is CASSPGGNTEAFF.

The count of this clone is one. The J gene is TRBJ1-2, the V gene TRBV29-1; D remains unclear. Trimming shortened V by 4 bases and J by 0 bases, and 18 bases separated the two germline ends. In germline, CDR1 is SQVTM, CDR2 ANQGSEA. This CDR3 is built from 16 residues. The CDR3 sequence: CSVGRVAFQTNYGYTF. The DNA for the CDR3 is TGCAGCGTTGGTAGGGTTGCGTTTCAGACTAACTATGGCTACACCTTC.

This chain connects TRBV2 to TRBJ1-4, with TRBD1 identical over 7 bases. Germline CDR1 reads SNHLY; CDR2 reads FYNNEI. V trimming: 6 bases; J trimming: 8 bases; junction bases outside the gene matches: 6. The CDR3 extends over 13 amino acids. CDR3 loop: CASRWTGEEKLFF. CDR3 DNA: TGTGCCAGCAGGTGGACAGGAGAGGAAAAACTGTTTTTT.

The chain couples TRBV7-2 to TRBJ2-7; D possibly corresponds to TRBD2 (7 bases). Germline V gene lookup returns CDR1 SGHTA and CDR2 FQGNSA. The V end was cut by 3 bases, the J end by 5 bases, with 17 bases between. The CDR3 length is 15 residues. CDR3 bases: TGTGCCAGCAGCTTTAAAGGGGGGGCGCGCAACGAGCAGTACTTC. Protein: CASSFKGGARNEQYF.

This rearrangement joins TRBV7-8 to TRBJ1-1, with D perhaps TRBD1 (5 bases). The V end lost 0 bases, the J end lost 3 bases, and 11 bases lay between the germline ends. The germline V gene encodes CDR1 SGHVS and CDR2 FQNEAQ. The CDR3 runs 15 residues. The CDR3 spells CASSLAGGGYTEAFF. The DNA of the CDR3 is TGTGCCAGCAGCTTAGCGGGGGGTGGGTACACTGAAGCTTTCTTT.

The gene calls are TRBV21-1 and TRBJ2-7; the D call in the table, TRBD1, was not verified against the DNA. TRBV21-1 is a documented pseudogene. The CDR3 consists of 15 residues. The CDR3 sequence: CASSKAQGHPYEQYF. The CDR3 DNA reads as TGTGCCAGCAGCAAGGCCCAGGGCCACCCCTACGAGCAGTACTTC.

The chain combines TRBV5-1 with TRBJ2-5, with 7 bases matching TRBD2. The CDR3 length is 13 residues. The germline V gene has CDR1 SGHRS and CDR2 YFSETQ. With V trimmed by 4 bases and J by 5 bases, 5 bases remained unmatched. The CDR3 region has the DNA TGCGCCAGCAGCCCGCGGGAGTGGGAGACCCAGTACTTC. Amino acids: CASSPREWETQYF.

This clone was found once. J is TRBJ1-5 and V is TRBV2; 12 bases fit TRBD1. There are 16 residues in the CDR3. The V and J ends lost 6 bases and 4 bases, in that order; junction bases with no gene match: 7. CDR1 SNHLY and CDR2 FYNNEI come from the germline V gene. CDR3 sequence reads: CASRGDRGLGNQPQHF. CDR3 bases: TGTGCCAGCAGGGGGGACAGGGGGCTAGGGAATCAGCCCCAGCATTTT.

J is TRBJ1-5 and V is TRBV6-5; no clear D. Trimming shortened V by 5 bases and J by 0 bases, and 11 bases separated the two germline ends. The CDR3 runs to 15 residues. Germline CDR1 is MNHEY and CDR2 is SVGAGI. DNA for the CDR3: TGTGCCAGCAGTCAAAGGGATTATAGCAATCAGCCCCAGCATTTT. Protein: CASSQRDYSNQPQHF.

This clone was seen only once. This chain's CDR3 is CASSRTIRGGYGYTF. The CDR3 DNA reads TGTGCCAGCAGTCGAACCATCAGGGGCGGCTATGGCTACACCTTC. The V and J genes are TRBV6-5 and TRBJ1-2; perhaps TRBD1 as D (6 bases). Trimming cost V 5 bases and J 4 bases, with 17 bases left between them. Germline CDR1 reads MNHEY; CDR2 reads SVGAGI. This CDR3 is 15 amino acids long.